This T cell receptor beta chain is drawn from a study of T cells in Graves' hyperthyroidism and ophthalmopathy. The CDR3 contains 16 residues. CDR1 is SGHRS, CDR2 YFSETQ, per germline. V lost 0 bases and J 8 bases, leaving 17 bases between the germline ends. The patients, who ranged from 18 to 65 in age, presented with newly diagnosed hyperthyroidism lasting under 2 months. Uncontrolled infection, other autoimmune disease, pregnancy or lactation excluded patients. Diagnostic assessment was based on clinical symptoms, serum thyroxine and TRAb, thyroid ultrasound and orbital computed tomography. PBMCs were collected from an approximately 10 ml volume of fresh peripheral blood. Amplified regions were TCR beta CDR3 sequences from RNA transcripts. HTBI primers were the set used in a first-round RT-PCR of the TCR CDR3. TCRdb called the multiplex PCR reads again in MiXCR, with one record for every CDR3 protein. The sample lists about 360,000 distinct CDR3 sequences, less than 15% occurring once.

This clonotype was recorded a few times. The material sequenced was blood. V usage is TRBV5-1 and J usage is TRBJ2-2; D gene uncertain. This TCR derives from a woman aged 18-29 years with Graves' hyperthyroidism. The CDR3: CASSLAGRHLSGELFF. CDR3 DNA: TGCGCCAGCAGCTTGGCCGGACGCCATTTGTCGGGGGAGCTGTTTTTT.